This record covers a single TCR beta chain. Each replicate PCR on the sorted subsets used 200 ng DNA (around 30,000 T cell genomes). The table came from immunoSEQ multiplex PCR; TCRdb's copy has only in-frame clones and leaves some out. The top ten hold around 1.8% of the sample, which has about 710,000 clones, roughly 72% seen once. This entry is derived from a study of shared clonotypes between healthy human individuals. The sequencing input was memory CD4+ T cells sorted from blood. Noted subset: CD45RA-negative fraction. The sequence was collected from a woman under 40 in good health.

The CDR3 DNA reads as TGTGCCAGCAGCGCCCTAGCGGGAAGGAACCATGAGCAGTTCTTC. Translating it yields CASSALAGRNHEQFF. The chain is built from TRBV9 and TRBJ2-1; 9 bases fit TRBD2. This CDR3 region has 15 residues. The trim removed 3 bases at V and 8 bases at J, leaving 9 bases unmatched. Germline values: CDR1 SGDLS, CDR2 YYNGEE.